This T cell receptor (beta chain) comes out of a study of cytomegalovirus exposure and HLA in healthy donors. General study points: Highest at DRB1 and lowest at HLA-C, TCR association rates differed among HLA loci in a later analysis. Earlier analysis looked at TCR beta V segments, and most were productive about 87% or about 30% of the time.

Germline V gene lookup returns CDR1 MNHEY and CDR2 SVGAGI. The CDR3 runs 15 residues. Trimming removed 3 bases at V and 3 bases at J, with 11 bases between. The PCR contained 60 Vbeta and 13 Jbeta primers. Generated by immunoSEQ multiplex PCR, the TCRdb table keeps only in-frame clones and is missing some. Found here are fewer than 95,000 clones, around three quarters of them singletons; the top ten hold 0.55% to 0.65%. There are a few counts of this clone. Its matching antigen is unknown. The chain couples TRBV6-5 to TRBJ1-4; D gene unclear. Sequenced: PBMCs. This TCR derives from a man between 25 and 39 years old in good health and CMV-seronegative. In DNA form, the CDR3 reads TGTGCCAGCAGTTATCAAGCAGCGCCTAATGAAAAACTGTTTTTT. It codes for CASSYQAAPNEKLFF.